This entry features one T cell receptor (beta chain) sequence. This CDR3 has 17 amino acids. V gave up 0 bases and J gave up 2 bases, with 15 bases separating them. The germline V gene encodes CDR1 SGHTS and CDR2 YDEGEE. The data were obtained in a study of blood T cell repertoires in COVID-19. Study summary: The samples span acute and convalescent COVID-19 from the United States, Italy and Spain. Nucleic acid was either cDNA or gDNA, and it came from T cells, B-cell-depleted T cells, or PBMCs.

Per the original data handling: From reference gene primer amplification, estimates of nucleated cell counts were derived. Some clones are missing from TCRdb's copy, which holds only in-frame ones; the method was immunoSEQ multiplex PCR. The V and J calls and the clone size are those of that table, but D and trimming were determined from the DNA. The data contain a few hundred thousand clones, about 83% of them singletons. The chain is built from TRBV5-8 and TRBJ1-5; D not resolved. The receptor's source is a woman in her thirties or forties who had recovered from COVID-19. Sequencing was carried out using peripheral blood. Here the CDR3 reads CASSLGVRGGRNQPQHF. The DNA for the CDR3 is TGTGCCAGCAGCTTGGGTGTCCGGGGTGGGCGCAATCAGCCCCAGCATTTT.